This T cell receptor (beta chain) was sequenced for a study of blood T cell repertoires in COVID-19. Background on the study: The origin of the acute and convalescent COVID-19 samples was the United States, Italy and Spain.

Produced via immunoSEQ multiplex PCR; TCRdb's table is partial and in-frame only. The sample includes 100,000 to 150,000 clones, roughly nine tenths seen only once; the top ten take 3.5% to 5%. V was pared by 7 bases and J by 2 bases, with 12 bases between. The CDR3 totals 13 residues. Per the germline V gene, CDR1 is ENHRY and CDR2 is SYGVKD. Seattle researchers signed up patients amid active infection and tracked them longitudinally. The genes are TRBV10-3 and TRBJ2-7; D is perhaps TRBD2 (6 bases). Sequenced input: peripheral blood. The receptor was isolated from a man between 60 and 75 years old with COVID-19, enrolled during active disease. CDR3 coding DNA: TGTGCCATCAAAGGGCGGGAAGCCTACGAGCAGTACTTC. It translates to CAIKGREAYEQYF.